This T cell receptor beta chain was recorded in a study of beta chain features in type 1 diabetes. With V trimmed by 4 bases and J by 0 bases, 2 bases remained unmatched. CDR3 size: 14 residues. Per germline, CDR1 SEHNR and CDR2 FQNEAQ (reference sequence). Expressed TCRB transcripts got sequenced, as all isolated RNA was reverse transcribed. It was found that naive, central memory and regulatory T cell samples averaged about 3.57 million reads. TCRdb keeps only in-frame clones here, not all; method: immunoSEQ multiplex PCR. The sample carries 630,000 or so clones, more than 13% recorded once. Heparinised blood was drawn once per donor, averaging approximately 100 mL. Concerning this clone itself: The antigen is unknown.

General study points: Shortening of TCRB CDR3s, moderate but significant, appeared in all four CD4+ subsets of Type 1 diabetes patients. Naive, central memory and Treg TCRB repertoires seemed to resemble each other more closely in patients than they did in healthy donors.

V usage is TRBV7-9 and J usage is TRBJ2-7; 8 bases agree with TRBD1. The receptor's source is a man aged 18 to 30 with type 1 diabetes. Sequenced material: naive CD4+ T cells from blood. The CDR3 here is CASSSQGVSYEQYF. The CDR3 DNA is TGTGCCAGCAGCTCACAGGGGGTCTCCTACGAGCAGTACTTC.